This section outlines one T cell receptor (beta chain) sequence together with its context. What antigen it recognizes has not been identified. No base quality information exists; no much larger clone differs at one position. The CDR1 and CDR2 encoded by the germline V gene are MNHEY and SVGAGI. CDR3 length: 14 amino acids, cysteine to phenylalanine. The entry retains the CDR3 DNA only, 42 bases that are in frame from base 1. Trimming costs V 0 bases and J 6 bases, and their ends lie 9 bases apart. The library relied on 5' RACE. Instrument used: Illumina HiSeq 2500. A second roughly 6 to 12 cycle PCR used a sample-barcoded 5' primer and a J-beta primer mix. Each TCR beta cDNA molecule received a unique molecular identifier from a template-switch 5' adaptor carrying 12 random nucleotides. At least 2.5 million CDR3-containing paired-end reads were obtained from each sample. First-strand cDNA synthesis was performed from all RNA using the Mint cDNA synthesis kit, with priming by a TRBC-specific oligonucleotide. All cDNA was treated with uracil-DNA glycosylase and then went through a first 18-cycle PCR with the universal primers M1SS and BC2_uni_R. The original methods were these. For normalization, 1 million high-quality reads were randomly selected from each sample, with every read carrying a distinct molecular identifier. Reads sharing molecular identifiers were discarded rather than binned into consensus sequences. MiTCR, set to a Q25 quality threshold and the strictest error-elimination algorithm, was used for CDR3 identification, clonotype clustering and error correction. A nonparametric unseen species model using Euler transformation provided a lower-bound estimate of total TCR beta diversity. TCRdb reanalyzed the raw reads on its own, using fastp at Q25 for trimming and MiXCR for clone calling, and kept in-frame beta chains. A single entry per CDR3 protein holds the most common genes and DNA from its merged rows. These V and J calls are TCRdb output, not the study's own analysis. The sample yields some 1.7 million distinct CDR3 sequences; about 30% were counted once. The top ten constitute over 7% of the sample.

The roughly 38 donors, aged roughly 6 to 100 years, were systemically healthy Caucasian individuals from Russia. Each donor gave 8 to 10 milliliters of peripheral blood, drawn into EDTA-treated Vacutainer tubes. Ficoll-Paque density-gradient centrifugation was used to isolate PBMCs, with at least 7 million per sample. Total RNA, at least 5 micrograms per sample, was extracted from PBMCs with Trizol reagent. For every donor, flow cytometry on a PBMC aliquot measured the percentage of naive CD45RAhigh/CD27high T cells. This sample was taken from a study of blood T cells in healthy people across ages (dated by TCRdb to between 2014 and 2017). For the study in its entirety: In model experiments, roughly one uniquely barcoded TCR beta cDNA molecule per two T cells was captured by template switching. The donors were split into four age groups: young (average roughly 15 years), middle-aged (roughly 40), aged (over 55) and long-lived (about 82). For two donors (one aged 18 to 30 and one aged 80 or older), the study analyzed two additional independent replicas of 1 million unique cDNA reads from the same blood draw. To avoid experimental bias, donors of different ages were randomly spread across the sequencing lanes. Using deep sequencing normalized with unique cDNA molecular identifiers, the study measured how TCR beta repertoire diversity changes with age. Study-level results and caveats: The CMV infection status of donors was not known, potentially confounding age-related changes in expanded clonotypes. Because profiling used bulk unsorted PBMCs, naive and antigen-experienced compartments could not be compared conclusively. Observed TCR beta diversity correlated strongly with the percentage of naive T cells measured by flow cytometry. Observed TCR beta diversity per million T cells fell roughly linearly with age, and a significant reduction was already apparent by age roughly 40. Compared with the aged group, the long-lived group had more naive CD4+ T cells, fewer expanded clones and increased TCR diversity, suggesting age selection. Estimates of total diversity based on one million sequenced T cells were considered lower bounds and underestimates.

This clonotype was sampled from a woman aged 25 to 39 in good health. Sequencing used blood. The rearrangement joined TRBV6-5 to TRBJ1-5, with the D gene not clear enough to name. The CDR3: CASSYSSGVQPQHF. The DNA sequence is TGTGCCAGCAGTTACTCGAGTGGGGTTCAGCCCCAGCATTTT.